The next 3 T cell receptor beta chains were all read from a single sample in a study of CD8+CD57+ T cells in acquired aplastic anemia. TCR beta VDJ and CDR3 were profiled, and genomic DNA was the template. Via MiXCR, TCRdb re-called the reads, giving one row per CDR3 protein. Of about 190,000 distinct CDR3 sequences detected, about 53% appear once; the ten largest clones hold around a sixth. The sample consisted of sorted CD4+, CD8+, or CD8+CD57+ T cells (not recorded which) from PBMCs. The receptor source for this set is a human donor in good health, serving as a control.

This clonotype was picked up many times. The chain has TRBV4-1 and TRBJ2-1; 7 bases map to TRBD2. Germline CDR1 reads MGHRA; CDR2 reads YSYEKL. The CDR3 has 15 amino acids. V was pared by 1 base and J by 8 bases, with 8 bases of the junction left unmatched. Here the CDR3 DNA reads TGCGCCAGCAGCCAAGTGGAAGCGGGGATTCATGAGCAGTTCTTC. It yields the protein CASSQVEAGIHEQFF.

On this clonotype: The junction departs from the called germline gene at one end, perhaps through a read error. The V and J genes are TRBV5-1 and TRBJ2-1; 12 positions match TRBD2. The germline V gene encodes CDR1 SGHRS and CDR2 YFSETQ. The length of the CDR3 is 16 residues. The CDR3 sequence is CASSLGTSGPYNEQFF. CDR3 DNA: TGTGCCAGCAGCTTAGGGACTAGCGGGCCCTACAATGAGCAGTTCTTC. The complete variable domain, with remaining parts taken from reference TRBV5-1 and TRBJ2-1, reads KAGVTQTPRYLIKTRGQQVTLSCSPISGHRSVSWYQQTPGQGLQFLFEYFSETQRNKGNFPGRFSGRQFSNSRSEMNVSTLELGDSALYLCASSLGTSGPYNEQFFGPGTRLTVL.

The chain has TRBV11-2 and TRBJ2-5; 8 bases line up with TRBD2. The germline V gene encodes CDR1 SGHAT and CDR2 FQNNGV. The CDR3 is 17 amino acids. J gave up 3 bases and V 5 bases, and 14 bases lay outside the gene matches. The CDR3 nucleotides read TGTGCCAGCAGCCACCTCGTGGCGGGGGGCCGGAAAGAGACCCAGTACTTC. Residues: CASSHLVAGGRKETQYF.